Listed below are T cell receptor beta chains from one sample, sequenced in a study of beta chain features in type 1 diabetes. Sequencing used immunoSEQ multiplex PCR; TCRdb keeps in-frame clones, though not all of them. The sample consists of 860,000 or so clones, roughly a sixth of them appearing once. The sample taken for sequencing was naive CD4+ T cells from blood. Receptors were obtained from a woman under 30 in good health. Both conserved end residues are part of each CDR3. A D gene is named only where the DNA matches it firmly. Where a row states a size, it is once, few, many or the class of an expanded clone; other rows omit it.

>few|TRBV7-2|.|TRBJ2-6
TGTGCCAGCAGCTCTAGGACAGCTGTCTCTGGGGCCAACGTCCTGACTTTC
CASSSRTAVSGANVLTF
>.|TRBV7-9|.|TRBJ2-5
TGTGCCAGCAGCTTAACGTGGACCCAGTACTTC
CASSLTWTQYF
>few|TRBV7-9|.|TRBJ1-2
TGTGCCAGCAGCAGGGGGGCTATCTATGGCTACACCTTC
CASSRGAIYGYTF
>.|TRBV9|.|TRBJ1-3
TGTGCCAGCAGCGTAGATCTAGTCGGAAACACCATATATTTT
CASSVDLVGNTIYF
>.|TRBV6-6|.|TRBJ1-2
TGTGCCAGCAGTTACATTGGGGGGCCGGATGGCTACACCTTC
CASSYIGGPDGYTF
>few|TRBV7-2|TRBD2|TRBJ2-4
TGTGCCAGCAGCCAAGCGGGGGAAAACATTCAGTACTTC
CASSQAGENIQYF
>.|TRBV7-9|.|TRBJ1-1
TGTGCCAGCAGCTTACGGAGGGCTGAAGCTTTCTTT
CASSLRRAEAFF
>few|TRBV27|TRBD2|TRBJ2-3
TGTGCCAGCAGATTCGAGGGAGGGCGTTTAGCAGATACGCAGTATTTT
CASRFEGGRLADTQYF
>few|TRBV15|.|TRBJ2-1
TGTGCCACCAGCAGAGGATTCGTAAAACGCCCCAGCGGGTATTGGGACGGCTCCAATGAGCAGTTCTTC
CATSRGFVKRPSGYWDGSNEQFF
>.|TRBV5-1|.|TRBJ2-1
TGCGCCAGCAGCTTGTCGACAGGCGATATATACTACAATGAGCAGTTCTTC
CASSLSTGDIYYNEQFF
>.|TRBV10-3|TRBD1|TRBJ2-4
TGTGCCATCAGTGGCCCAGGACAGGGTGATAGGTACTTC
CAISGPGQGDRYF
>.|TRBV9|.|TRBJ2-7
TGTGCCAGCAGCGTAGGACAGGAACCCTACGAGCAGTACTTC
CASSVGQEPYEQYF
>.|TRBV6-1|.|TRBJ1-5
TGTGCCAGCAGCATCATTAGCAATCAGCCCCAGCATTTT
CASSIISNQPQHF
>few|TRBV5-1|TRBD1|TRBJ2-1
TGCGCCAGCAGCCAAATGGGACAGACCTACAATGAGCAGTTCTTC
CASSQMGQTYNEQFF
>.|TRBV5-1|.|TRBJ2-6
TGCGCCAGCAGCCAGGGTTTTACTACTGGGGCCAACGTCCTGACTTTC
CASSQGFTTGANVLTF
>few|TRBV28|.|TRBJ2-7
TGTGCCAGCATCTCGGGAGCCTACGAGCAGTACTTC
CASISGAYEQYF
>.|TRBV11-2|TRBD1|TRBJ2-5
TGTGCCAGCAGCTTCCAGGGGGCGAAGACCCAGTACTTC
CASSFQGAKTQYF
>few|TRBV9|TRBD2|TRBJ2-1
TGTGCCAGCAGCGTAGGAGCGGGGGGGTACAATGAGCAGTTCTTC
CASSVGAGGYNEQFF
>.|TRBV4-2|.|TRBJ1-1
TGTGCCAGCAGATTAGATATGGGCACTGAAGCTTTCTTT
CASRLDMGTEAFF
>few|TRBV6-6|TRBD1|TRBJ1-2
TGTGCCAGCCAAGATCAGGGGGTTCTTGGCTACACCTTC
CASQDQGVLGYTF
>few|TRBV4-3|.|TRBJ2-1
TGCGCCAGCAGCCAAGATCCAATTATTAGCAATGAGCAGTTCTTC
CASSQDPIISNEQFF
>.|TRBV13|.|TRBJ2-2
TGTGCCAGCAGCTCGTCGACTAGTGCATGGACCGGGGAGCTGTTTTTT
CASSSSTSAWTGELFF